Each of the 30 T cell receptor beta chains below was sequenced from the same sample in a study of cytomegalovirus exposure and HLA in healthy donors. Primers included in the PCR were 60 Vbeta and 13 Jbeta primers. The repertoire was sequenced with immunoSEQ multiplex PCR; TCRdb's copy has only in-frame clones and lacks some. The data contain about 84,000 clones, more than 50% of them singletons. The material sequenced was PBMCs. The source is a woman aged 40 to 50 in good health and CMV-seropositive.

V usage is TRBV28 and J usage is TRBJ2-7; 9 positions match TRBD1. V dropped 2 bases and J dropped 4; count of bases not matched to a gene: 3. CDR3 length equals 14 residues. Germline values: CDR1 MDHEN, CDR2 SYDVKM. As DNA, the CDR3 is TGTGCCAGCAGTTTAGGGGGACAGGGTTACGAGCAGTACTTC. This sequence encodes CASSLGGQGYEQYF.

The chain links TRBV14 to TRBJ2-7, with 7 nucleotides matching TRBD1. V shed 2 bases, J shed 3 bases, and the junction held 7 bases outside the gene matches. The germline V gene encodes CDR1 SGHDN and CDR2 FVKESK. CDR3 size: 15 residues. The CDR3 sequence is CASSQTFRGYYEQYF. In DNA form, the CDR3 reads TGTGCCAGCAGCCAAACCTTCAGGGGGTACTACGAGCAGTACTTC. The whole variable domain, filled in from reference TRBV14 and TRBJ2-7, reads EAGVTQFPSHSVIEKGQTVTLRCDPISGHDNLYWYRRVMGKEIKFLLHFVKESKQDESGMPNNRFLAERTGGTYSTLKVQPAELEDSGVYFCASSQTFRGYYEQYFGPGTRLTVT.

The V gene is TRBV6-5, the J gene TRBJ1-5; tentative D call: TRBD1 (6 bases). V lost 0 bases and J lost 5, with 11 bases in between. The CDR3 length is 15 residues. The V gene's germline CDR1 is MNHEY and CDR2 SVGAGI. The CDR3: CASSYSWGRDQPQHF. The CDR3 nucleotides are TGTGCCAGCAGTTACTCGTGGGGGCGCGATCAGCCCCAGCATTTT.

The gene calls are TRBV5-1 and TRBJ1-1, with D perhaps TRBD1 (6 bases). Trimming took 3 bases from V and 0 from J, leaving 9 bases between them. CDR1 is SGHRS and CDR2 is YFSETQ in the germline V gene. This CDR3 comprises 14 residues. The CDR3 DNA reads TGCGCCAGCAGCTCGGACAGCATGAACACTGAAGCTTTCTTT. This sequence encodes CASSSDSMNTEAFF.

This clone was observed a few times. DNA for the CDR3: TGTGCCAGCAGCTTGGCACCGGGACAGGACACAGATACGCAGTATTTT. Translation: CASSLAPGQDTDTQYF. J is TRBJ2-3 and V is TRBV7-9; 8 positions match TRBD1. The germline CDR1 and CDR2 sequences are SEHNR and FQNEAQ (reference sequence). The CDR3 covers 16 residues. J was trimmed by 2 bases and V by 3 bases; bases with no gene match: 7.

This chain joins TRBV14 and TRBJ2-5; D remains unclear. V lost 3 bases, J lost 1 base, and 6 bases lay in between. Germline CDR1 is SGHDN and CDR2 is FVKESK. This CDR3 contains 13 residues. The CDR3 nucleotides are TGTGCCAGCAGCCATTACTCCCAAGAGACCCAGTACTTC. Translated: CASSHYSQETQYF.

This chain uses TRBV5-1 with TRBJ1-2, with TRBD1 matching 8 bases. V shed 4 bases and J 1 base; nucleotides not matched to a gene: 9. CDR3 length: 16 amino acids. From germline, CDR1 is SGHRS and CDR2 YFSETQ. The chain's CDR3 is CASSRGQATLNYGYTF. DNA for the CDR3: TGCGCCAGCAGCCGGGGACAGGCTACGCTTAACTATGGCTACACCTTC.

The CDR3: CASSGRNSGFYNEQFF. The CDR3 DNA reads TGTGCCAGCAGTGGCCGGAACAGCGGGTTTTACAATGAGCAGTTCTTC. V is TRBV6-1 and J is TRBJ2-1; D possibly corresponds to TRBD2 (6 bases). CDR1 and CDR2 from the germline V gene are MNHNS and SASEGT. The ends were cut back, 4 bases at V and 4 bases at J, with 17 bases in the middle. The CDR3 spans 16 residues.

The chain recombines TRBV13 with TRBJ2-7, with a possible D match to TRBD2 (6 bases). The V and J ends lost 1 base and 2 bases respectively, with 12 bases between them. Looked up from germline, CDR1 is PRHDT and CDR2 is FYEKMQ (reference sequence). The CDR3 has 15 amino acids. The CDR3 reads CASSLVAGLTYEQYF. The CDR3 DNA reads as TGTGCCAGCAGCTTAGTGGCGGGATTAACCTACGAGCAGTACTTC.

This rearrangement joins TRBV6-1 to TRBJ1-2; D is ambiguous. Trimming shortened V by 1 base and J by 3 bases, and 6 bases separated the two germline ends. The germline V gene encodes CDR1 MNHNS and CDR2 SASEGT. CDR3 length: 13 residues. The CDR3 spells CASSEGGDYGYTF. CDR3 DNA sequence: TGTGCCAGCAGTGAAGGGGGAGACTATGGCTACACCTTC.

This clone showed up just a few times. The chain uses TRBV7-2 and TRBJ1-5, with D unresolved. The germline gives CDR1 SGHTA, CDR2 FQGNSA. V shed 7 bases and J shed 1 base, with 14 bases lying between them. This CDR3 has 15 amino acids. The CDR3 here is CASTLGGLSNQPQHF. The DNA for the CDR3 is TGTGCCAGCACCCTCGGAGGGTTAAGCAATCAGCCCCAGCATTTT.

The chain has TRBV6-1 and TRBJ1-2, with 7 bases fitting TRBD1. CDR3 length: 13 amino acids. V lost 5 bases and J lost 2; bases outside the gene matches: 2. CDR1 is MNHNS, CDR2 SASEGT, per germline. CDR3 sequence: CASSPQGNYGYTF. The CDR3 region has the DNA TGTGCCAGCAGTCCACAGGGGAACTATGGCTACACCTTC.

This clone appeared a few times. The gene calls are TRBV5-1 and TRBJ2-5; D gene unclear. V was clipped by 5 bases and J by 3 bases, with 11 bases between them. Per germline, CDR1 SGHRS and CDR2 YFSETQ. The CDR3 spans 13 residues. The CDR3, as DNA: TGCGCCAGCAGTTCCGGCGGCGAAGAGACCCAGTACTTC. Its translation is CASSSGGEETQYF.

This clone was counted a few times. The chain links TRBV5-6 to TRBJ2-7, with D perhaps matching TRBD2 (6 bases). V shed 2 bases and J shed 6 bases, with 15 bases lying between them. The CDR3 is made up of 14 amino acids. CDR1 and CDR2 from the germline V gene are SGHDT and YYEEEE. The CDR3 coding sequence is TGTGCCAGCAGCTTTCGTGCGGGGTCGGGCGAGCAGTACTTC. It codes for CASSFRAGSGEQYF.

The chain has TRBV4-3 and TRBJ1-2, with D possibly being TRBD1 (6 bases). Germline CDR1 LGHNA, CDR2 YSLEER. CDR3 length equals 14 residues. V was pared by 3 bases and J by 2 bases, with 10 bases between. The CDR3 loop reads CASSQGGGNYGYTF. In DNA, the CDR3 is TGCGCCAGCAGCCAGGGAGGGGGGAACTATGGCTACACCTTC.

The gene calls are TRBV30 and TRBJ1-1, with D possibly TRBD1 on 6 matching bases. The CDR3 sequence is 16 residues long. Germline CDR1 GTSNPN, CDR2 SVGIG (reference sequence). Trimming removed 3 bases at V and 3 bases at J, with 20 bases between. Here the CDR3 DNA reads TGTGCCTGGAGAGGACAGAACTTACTTATATACACTGAAGCTTTCTTT. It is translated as CAWRGQNLLIYTEAFF.

CDR3 loop: CASSQGQGGSYEQYF. In DNA form, the CDR3 reads TGTGCCAGCAGTCAGGGACAGGGTGGCTCCTACGAGCAGTACTTC. The rearrangement links TRBV27 to TRBJ2-7; 9 bases agree with TRBD1. Germline CDR1 reads MNHEY; CDR2 reads SMNVEV (reference sequence). Trimming at V came to 5 bases and at J to 0 bases, leaving 5 bases not matched to a gene. The CDR3 is 15 residues long.

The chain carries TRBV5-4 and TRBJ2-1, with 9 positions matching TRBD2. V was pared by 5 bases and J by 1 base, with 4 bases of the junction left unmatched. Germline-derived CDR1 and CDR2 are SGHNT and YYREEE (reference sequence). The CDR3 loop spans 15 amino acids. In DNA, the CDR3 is TGTGCCAGCAGACTAGCGGGTGGGTCCTACAATGAGCAGTTCTTC. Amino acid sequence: CASRLAGGSYNEQFF.

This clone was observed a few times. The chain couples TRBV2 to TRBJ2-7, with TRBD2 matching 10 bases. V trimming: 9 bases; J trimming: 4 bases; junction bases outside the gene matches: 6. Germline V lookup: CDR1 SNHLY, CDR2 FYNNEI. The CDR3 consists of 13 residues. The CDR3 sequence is CASLAGAGYEQYF. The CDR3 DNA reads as TGTGCCAGTCTAGCGGGAGCGGGGTACGAGCAGTACTTC.

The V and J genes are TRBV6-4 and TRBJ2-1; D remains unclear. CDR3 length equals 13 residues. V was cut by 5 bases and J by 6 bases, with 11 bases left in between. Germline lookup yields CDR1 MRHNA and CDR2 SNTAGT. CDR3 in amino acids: CASSTTGSNEQFF. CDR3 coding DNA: TGTGCCAGCAGTACGACTGGGTCCAATGAGCAGTTCTTC.

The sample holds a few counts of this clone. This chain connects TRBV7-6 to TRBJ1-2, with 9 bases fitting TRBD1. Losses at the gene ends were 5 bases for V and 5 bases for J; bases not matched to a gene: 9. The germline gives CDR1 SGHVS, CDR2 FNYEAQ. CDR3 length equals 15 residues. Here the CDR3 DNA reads TGTGCCAGCAGCCTGGAACCCGGGACAGGGTATGGCTACACCTTC. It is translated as CASSLEPGTGYGYTF.

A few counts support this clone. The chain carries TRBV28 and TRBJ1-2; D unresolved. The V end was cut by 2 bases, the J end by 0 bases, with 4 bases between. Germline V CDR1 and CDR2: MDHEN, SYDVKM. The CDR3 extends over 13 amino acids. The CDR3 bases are TGTGCCAGCAGTTTAAGAGCTAACTATGGCTACACCTTC. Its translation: CASSLRANYGYTF.

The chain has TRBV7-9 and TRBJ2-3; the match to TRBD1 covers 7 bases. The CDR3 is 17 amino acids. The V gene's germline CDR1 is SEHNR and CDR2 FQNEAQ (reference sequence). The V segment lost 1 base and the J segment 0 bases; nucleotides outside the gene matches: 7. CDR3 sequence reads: CASSLEDMDRSTDTQYF. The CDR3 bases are TGTGCCAGCAGCTTAGAAGACATGGACAGGAGCACAGATACGCAGTATTTT.

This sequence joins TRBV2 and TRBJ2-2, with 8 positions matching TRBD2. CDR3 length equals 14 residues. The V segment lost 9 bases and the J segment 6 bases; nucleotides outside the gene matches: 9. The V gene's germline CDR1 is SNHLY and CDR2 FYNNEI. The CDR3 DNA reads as TGTGCCAGTATAAGCGGGAGTTCCGCCGGGGAGCTGTTTTTT. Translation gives CASISGSSAGELFF.

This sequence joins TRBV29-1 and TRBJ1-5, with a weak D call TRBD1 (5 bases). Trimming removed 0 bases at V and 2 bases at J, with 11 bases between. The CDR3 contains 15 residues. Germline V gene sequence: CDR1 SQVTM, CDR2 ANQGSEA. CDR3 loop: CSVEEGGSGNQPQHF. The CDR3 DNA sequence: TGCAGCGTTGAAGAGGGGGGATCGGGCAATCAGCCCCAGCATTTT.

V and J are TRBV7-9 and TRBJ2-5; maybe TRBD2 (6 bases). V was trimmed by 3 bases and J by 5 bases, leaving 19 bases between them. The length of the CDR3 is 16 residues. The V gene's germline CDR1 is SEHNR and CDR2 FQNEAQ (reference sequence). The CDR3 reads CASSFVLAAHGETQYF. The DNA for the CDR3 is TGTGCCAGCAGCTTCGTTTTAGCGGCTCATGGGGAGACCCAGTACTTC.

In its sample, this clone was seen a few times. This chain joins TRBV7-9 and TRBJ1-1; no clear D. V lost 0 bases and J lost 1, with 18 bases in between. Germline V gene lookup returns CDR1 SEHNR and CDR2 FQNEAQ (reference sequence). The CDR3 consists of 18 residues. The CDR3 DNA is TGTGCCAGCAGCTTAGCGCGTAATCTCCGGGTAGCGAACACTGAAGCTTTCTTT. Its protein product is CASSLARNLRVANTEAFF.

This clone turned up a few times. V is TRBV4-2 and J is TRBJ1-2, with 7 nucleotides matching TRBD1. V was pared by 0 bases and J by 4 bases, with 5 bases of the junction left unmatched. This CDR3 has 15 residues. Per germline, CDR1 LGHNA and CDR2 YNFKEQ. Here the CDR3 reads CASSQDEQGIYGYTF. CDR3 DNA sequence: TGTGCCAGCAGCCAAGACGAACAGGGGATCTATGGCTACACCTTC.

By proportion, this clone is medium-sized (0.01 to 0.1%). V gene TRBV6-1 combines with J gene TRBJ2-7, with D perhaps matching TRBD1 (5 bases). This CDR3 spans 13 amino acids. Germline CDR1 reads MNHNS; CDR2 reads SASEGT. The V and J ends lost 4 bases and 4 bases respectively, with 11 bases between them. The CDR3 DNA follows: TGTGCCAGCAGTGGACCAGGGTGGTACGAGCAGTACTTC. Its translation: CASSGPGWYEQYF.

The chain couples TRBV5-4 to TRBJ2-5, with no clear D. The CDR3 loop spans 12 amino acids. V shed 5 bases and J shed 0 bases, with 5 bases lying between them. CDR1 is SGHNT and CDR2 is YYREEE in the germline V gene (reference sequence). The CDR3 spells CASSRYQETQYF. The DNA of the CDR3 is TGTGCCAGCAGTCGGTACCAAGAGACCCAGTACTTC.